These 24 T cell receptor beta chains share one sample of origin, sequenced in a study of blood T cell repertoires in COVID-19. Data came from immunoSEQ multiplex PCR; TCRdb stores just in-frame clones and leaves some out. The sample holds fewer than 250,000 clones, about 87% seen once. The specimen was PBMCs or T cells enriched from blood (not recorded which). The origin of the receptors is a woman in her thirties with acute COVID-19.

The chain recombines TRBV5-5 with TRBJ2-5; TRBD2 agrees at 9 bases. The CDR3 extends over 17 amino acids. Germline CDR1 reads SGHKS; CDR2 reads YYEKEE (reference sequence). V lost 3 bases, J lost 2 bases, and 11 bases stayed unmatched. The CDR3 DNA sequence: TGTGCCAGCAGCTCGGGTCAACTAGCGGGCGAACAAGAGACCCAGTACTTC. Protein product: CASSSGQLAGEQETQYF.

The rearrangement joins TRBV11-2 to TRBJ2-7; 7 nucleotides align to TRBD1. After removal of 4 bases from V and 5 bases from J, the junction contained 5 bases not matched to a gene. CDR1 and CDR2 (germline): SGHAT, FQNNGV. The CDR3 totals 13 residues. CDR3 region: CASSSDRNHEQYF. The CDR3 nucleotides read TGTGCCAGCAGCTCGGACAGGAACCACGAGCAGTACTTC. The full variable domain, rest sourced from reference TRBV11-2 and TRBJ2-7, is EAGVAQSPRYKIIEKRQSVAFWCNPISGHATLYWYQQILGQGPKLLIQFQNNGVVDDSQLPKDRFSAERLKGVDSTLKIQPAKLEDSAVYLCASSSDRNHEQYFGPGTRLTVT.

V usage is TRBV3-1 (or the pseudogene TRBV3-2) and J usage is TRBJ1-2, with D perhaps TRBD1 (5 bases). CDR3 size: 15 residues. Per the germline V gene, CDR1 is LGHDT and CDR2 is YNNKEL (reference sequence). Trimming stripped 0 bases from V and 4 bases from J, with 12 bases between. CDR3 in DNA: TGTGCCAGCAGCCAAGAGGGGCGCTATGGCTATGGCTACACCTTC. It encodes CASSQEGRYGYGYTF.

This clone showed up just once. The gene calls are TRBV7-9 and TRBJ2-7, with D hard to call. CDR3 length: 14 amino acids. Trimming took off 5 bases at V and 2 bases at J, with 13 bases between the two ends. Germline V gene data show CDR1 as SEHNR and CDR2 as FQNEAQ (reference sequence). CDR3 DNA: TGTGCCAGCAGCCCAAGTCTGGCTGCCTACGAGCAGTACTTC. It encodes CASSPSLAAYEQYF.

The gene calls are TRBV3-1 (or the pseudogene TRBV3-2) and TRBJ1-1, with D possibly being TRBD1 (5 bases). Between the trimmed V and J ends, which lost 4 bases and 1 base, there was a span of 16 bases. CDR1 is LGHDT, CDR2 YNNKEL, per germline (reference sequence). The CDR3 is made up of 16 amino acids. The CDR3 region has the DNA TGTGCCAGCAGCCGTAAGGGACTCCCGAGGAACACTGAAGCTTTCTTT. This gives the protein CASSRKGLPRNTEAFF.

This chain connects TRBV7-2 to TRBJ1-5, with unresolved D. The germline CDR1 and CDR2 sequences are SGHTA and FQGNSA. The CDR3 runs 18 residues. V was pared by 1 base and J by 2 bases, with 18 bases between. CDR3 amino acids: CASSLEQRIGLGNQPQHF. For the CDR3, the DNA is TGTGCCAGCAGCTTAGAGCAGAGGATCGGCTTAGGCAATCAGCCCCAGCATTTT. Filled out from reference TRBV7-2 and TRBJ1-5, the complete variable domain reads GAGVSQSPSNKVTEKGKDVELRCDPISGHTALYWYRQSLGQGLEFLIYFQGNSAPDKSGLPSDRFSAERTGGSVSTLTIQRTQQEDSAVYLCASSLEQRIGLGNQPQHFGDGTRLSIL.

The chain is built from TRBV2 and TRBJ2-3; no clear D gene. The CDR3 sequence is 12 residues long. Deletions cut 3 bases from V and 4 bases from J, with 5 bases between. CDR1 is SNHLY and CDR2 is FYNNEI in the germline V gene. This CDR3 is CASSEAADTQYF. CDR3 nucleotide sequence: TGTGCCAGCAGTGAGGCGGCAGATACGCAGTATTTT.

The rearrangement uses TRBV7-9 and TRBJ1-2; 7 nucleotides match TRBD1. Losses at the gene ends were 8 bases for V and 2 bases for J; bases not matched to a gene: 17. Per germline, CDR1 SEHNR and CDR2 FQNEAQ (reference sequence). The CDR3 is 17 residues long. The CDR3 bases are TGTGCCAGCGTTTCGGGACAGAGATTCTCCCTAAACTATGGCTACACCTTC. Protein sequence: CASVSGQRFSLNYGYTF.

This clone was detected once. This rearrangement joins TRBV7-6 to TRBJ1-3; maybe TRBD1 (5 bases). CDR1 SGHVS and CDR2 FNYEAQ come from the germline V gene. The CDR3 extends over 15 amino acids. Trimming shortened V by 5 bases and J by 2 bases, and 13 bases separated the two germline ends. Here the CDR3 reads CASSEEGDAGNTIYF. CDR3 nucleotides: TGTGCCAGCAGCGAAGAAGGGGATGCTGGAAACACCATATATTTT.

The V gene is TRBV7-9, the J gene TRBJ1-5, with TRBD1 matching over 8 bases. Trimming cost V 1 base and J 4 bases; bases outside gene matches: 12. Germline loops: CDR1 SEHNR, CDR2 FQNEAQ (reference sequence). This CDR3 is built from 18 residues. Here the CDR3 reads CASSLETQGAAVNQPQHF. The CDR3 DNA follows: TGTGCCAGCAGCTTAGAAACGCAGGGGGCGGCTGTAAATCAGCCCCAGCATTTT.

This chain connects TRBV7-8 to TRBJ2-2, with a weak D call TRBD2 (7 bases). CDR1 is SGHVS and CDR2 is FQNEAQ in the germline V gene. V lost 6 bases to trimming and J lost 0 bases, with 11 bases between them. The CDR3 length is 15 residues. CDR3 loop: CASRSGGSNTGELFF. CDR3 DNA: TGTGCCAGCAGGTCGGGGGGCTCGAACACCGGGGAGCTGTTTTTT.

V usage is TRBV5-1 and J usage is TRBJ2-7, with D perhaps TRBD1 (6 bases). CDR3 size: 14 residues. V dropped 4 bases and J dropped 1 base, with 12 bases sitting between them. Germline V lookup: CDR1 SGHRS, CDR2 YFSETQ. CDR3 DNA: TGCGCCAGCAGCCCTAGGACAGATTCCTACGAGCAGTACTTC. Residues: CASSPRTDSYEQYF. Variable domain in full (rest from reference TRBV5-1 and TRBJ2-7): KAGVTQTPRYLIKTRGQQVTLSCSPISGHRSVSWYQQTPGQGLQFLFEYFSETQRNKGNFPGRFSGRQFSNSRSEMNVSTLELGDSALYLCASSPRTDSYEQYFGPGTRLTVT.

This clone was seen a few times. V and J are TRBV29-1 and TRBJ1-2; no clear D gene. CDR3 length: 15 amino acids. Between the trimmed V and J ends, which lost 4 bases and 0 bases, there was a span of 15 bases. Germline V gene lookup returns CDR1 SQVTM and CDR2 ANQGSEA. This CDR3 is CSVVADSIANYGYTF. In nucleotides, the CDR3 is TGCAGCGTTGTGGCAGACTCTATTGCTAACTATGGCTACACCTTC.

The genes are TRBV9 and TRBJ1-6, with 8 bases aligning to TRBD1. J lost 10 bases, V lost 0 bases, and 6 bases had no gene match. In germline, CDR1 is SGDLS, CDR2 YYNGEE. This CDR3 is built from 15 residues. The CDR3 reads CASSVASDRGSPLHF. Written as DNA, the CDR3 is TGTGCCAGCAGCGTAGCAAGCGACAGGGGATCACCCCTCCACTTT.

The V gene is TRBV3-1 (or the pseudogene TRBV3-2), the J gene TRBJ2-2; 9 bases fit TRBD1. V trimming: 4 bases; J trimming: 5 bases; junction bases outside the gene matches: 14. Germline CDR1 reads LGHDT; CDR2 reads YNNKEL (reference sequence). The CDR3 consists of 18 residues. CDR3 bases: TGTGCCAGCAGCCGTCATAATTCCGGGACAGGGATGACCGGGGAGCTGTTTTTT. Protein sequence: CASSRHNSGTGMTGELFF.

The chain employs TRBV4-3 and TRBJ1-2; a weak D match, TRBD1 (6 bases). V lost 0 bases, J lost 8 bases, and 13 bases lay in between. Germline CDR1 LGHNA, CDR2 YSLEER. CDR3 length: 14 residues. CDR3 coding DNA: TGCGCCAGCAGCCAAGATGAACAGGGTGGGGGCTACACCTTC. This gives the protein CASSQDEQGGGYTF.

The J gene is TRBJ2-3, the V gene TRBV18; 7 positions agree with TRBD1. The CDR3 runs to 14 residues. Trimming removed 4 bases from V and 0 bases from J; junction bases left unmatched: 1. Germline CDR1 and CDR2: KGHSH and LQKENI. This CDR3 is CASSRDRSTDTQYF. DNA for the CDR3: TGTGCCAGCTCACGGGACAGAAGCACAGATACGCAGTATTTT.

The rearrangement joins TRBV11-2 to TRBJ1-2; the D is unclear. Trimming stripped 5 bases from V and 3 bases from J, with 13 bases between. Germline V gene sequence: CDR1 SGHAT, CDR2 FQNNGV. The CDR3 extends over 14 amino acids. CDR3 in DNA: TGTGCCAGCAGCCAAAACCCGGAGGACTATGGCTACACCTTC. It is translated as CASSQNPEDYGYTF.

The chain uses TRBV7-9 and TRBJ2-1, with 13 positions matching TRBD2. J lost 7 bases, V lost 1 base, and 7 bases had no gene match. This CDR3 region has 17 residues. Germline CDR1 SEHNR, CDR2 FQNEAQ (reference sequence). This chain's CDR3 is CASSLGLAGGQFNEQFF. The CDR3 nucleotides are TGTGCCAGCAGCTTAGGACTAGCGGGGGGCCAGTTTAATGAGCAGTTCTTC.

This chain connects TRBV4-1 to TRBJ2-1; 8 bases line up with TRBD1. The junction had 14 bases not matched to a gene; V was cut back by 4 bases and J by 3 bases. Germline V gene data show CDR1 as MGHRA and CDR2 as YSYEKL. This CDR3 contains 18 residues. CDR3 residues: CASSPSRAGQVGYNEQFF. Here the CDR3 DNA reads TGCGCCAGCAGCCCAAGTCGGGCGGGACAGGTTGGCTACAATGAGCAGTTCTTC.

This chain's CDR3 is CASSYAGLAKNIQYF. The CDR3 coding sequence is TGTGCCAGCAGTTACGCGGGTCTAGCCAAAAACATTCAGTACTTC. The chain is built from TRBV6-2 or TRBV6-3 and TRBJ2-4, with D tentatively TRBD2 (5 bases). The CDR3 loop spans 15 amino acids. V was cut by 2 bases and J by 0 bases, with 8 bases left in between. Germline V CDR1 and CDR2: MNHEY, SVGEGT.

The chain recombines TRBV29-1 with TRBJ1-1; weak D call: TRBD1 (5 bases). The CDR3 contains 14 residues. Germline CDR1 SQVTM, CDR2 ANQGSEA. V shed 4 bases and J shed 1 base, with 13 bases lying between them. CDR3 amino acids: CSVGLGHSNTEAFF. The DNA of the CDR3 is TGCAGCGTTGGCCTCGGACATTCGAACACTGAAGCTTTCTTT.

Comment on this clone: Germline and junction disagree at one end, which may indicate a read error. The chain combines TRBV7-7 with TRBJ2-5, with a weak D call TRBD1 (6 bases). Germline-derived CDR1 and CDR2 are SSHAT and FNYEAQ (reference sequence). The CDR3 covers 14 residues. Here the CDR3 reads CASSLAGVVETQYF. The CDR3 region has the DNA TGTGCTAGCAGCTTAGCAGGGGTGGTGGAGACCCAGTACTTC. The complete variable domain, with remaining parts taken from reference TRBV7-7 and TRBJ2-5, reads GAGVSQSPRYKVTKRGQDVTLRCDPISSHATLYWYQQALGQGPEFLTYFNYEAQPDKSGLPSDRFSAERPEGSISTLTIQRTEQRDSAMYRCASSLAGVVETQYFGPGTRLLVL.

The genes are TRBV7-2 and TRBJ1-1; 9 nucleotides agree with TRBD1. V trimming: 3 bases; J trimming: 10 bases; junction bases outside the gene matches: 6. The germline V gene encodes CDR1 SGHTA and CDR2 FQGNSA. CDR3 size: 13 residues. The DNA of the CDR3 is TGTGCCAGCAGCTTGGAGCACAGGGGGCTAGCTTTCTTT. It specifies CASSLEHRGLAFF.